The following is a T cell receptor (beta chain) sequence with its context. What it binds is not known. This CDR3 spans 15 amino acids. Trimming removed 5 bases from V and 9 bases from J; junction bases left unmatched: 14. The germline V gene encodes CDR1 MNHEY and CDR2 SMNVEV (reference sequence). PCR was performed using 60 Vbeta and 13 Jbeta primers. TCRdb's table, derived via immunoSEQ multiplex PCR, lists solely in-frame clones and lacks some. The repertoire has hundreds of thousands of clones, about 87% of them found once; the top ten carry approximately 2%. The record originates from a study of cytomegalovirus exposure and HLA in healthy donors. General study findings and limits: In presence/absence analyses, roughly uniform sequencing depth across donors was assumed. Several of the most significant clusters were apparently associated with common viral pathogens in a later analysis. TCR beta sequences reportedly predicted the HLA-A and HLA-B alleles of most subjects accurately. Reports indicated that the classifier achieved high specificity and sensitivity in diagnosing cytomegalovirus status.

The chain joins TRBV27 to TRBJ2-7; 9 bases agree with TRBD1. The sequenced sample consisted of PBMCs. The clonotype originates from a woman between 18 and 30 years old in good health and CMV-seronegative. As DNA, the CDR3 is TGTGCCAGCAGTGTTACCGGGACAGGGTCATGGGTGCAGTACTTC. Its translation: CASSVTGTGSWVQYF.